Below, one T cell receptor (beta chain) is given with its context. Its matching antigen is unknown. This sample is part of a study of PD-1 blockade in classical Hodgkin lymphoma. Clones were sequenced by immunoSEQ multiplex PCR, and TCRdb holds only the in-frame ones, with some missing. The sample consists of 18,000 or so clones, around four fifths of them appearing once. Notes on the study in general: Newly diagnosed patients had baseline TCR diversity that was reportedly lower than that of healthy donors.

Time point reported: newly diagnosed, previously untreated cHL patient sample. Negative selection with magnetic separation was used to purify CD4+ T cells from thawed PBMCs. Serving as comparison were PBMCs from newly diagnosed, untreated classical Hodgkin lymphoma, which were sequenced alongside the relapsed/refractory trial patients. Germline V gene sequence: CDR1 MDHEN, CDR2 SYDVKM. The CDR3 totals 14 residues. V lost 10 bases and J lost 5, with 18 bases in between. The chain combines TRBV28 with TRBJ2-1; D gene ambiguous. Sequencing was carried out using CD4+ T cells from blood. The origin of this receptor is a human donor with classical Hodgkin lymphoma. The CDR3: CATTGSYRNNEQFF. Written as DNA, the CDR3 is TGTGCCACCACTGGGTCTTACCGGAACAATGAGCAGTTCTTC.